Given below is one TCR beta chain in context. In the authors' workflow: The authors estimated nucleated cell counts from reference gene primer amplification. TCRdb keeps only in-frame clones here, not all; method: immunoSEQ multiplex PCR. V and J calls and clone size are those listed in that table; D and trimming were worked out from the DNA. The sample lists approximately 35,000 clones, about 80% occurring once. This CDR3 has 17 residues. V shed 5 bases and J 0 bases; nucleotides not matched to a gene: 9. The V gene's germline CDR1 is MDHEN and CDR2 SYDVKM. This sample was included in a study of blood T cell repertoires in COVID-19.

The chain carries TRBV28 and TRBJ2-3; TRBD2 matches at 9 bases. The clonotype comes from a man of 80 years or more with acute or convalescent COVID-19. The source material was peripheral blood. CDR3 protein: CASSPPWLAGSTDTQYF. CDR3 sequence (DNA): TGTGCCAGCAGTCCACCATGGCTAGCGGGGAGCACAGATACGCAGTATTTT.